These 24 T cell receptor beta chains share one sample of origin, sequenced in a study of blood T cell repertoires in COVID-19 (dated by TCRdb to 2020 to 2021). The library was prepared using the immunoSEQ multiplex PCR assay. Imported from immuneACCESS, the table was reduced by TCRdb to in-frame sequences with V and J called. These copies leave out some clones; in studies compared against another copy, an unresolved V gene accounts for under half, and the cause of the remainder is not known. This sample gives 200,000 to 250,000 clones in total; 75% to 85% of them show up just once. Jointly, the top ten make up about 1.3% of the sample. Input material: peripheral blood. The receptors derive from a woman in her 30s with COVID-19, enrolled during active disease.

The chain has TRBV28 and TRBJ2-5; D is unclear. Trimming removed 5 bases from V and 5 bases from J, with 9 bases in between. The CDR3 is 12 residues long. Germline V gene data show CDR1 as MDHEN and CDR2 as SYDVKM. CDR3 amino acids: CASSPLRETQYF. CDR3 bases: TGTGCCAGCAGTCCCTTACGGGAGACCCAGTACTTC.

The chain employs TRBV7-2 and TRBJ2-1; D unclear. CDR3 length: 15 amino acids. The germline gives CDR1 SGHTA, CDR2 FQGNSA. V was shortened by 1 base and J by 6 bases, with 13 bases between the two germline ends. DNA for the CDR3: TGTGCCAGCAGCTTAGTCCCGGAGCGCACCAATGAGCAGTTCTTC. Protein: CASSLVPERTNEQFF.

In nucleotides, the CDR3 is TGTGCCTGGAGTGCAGGGGGCCACGGAGCTTTCTTT. Protein product: CAWSAGGHGAFF. The rearrangement uses TRBV30 and TRBJ1-1, with 8 bases aligning to TRBD1. The junction had 5 bases not matched to a gene; V was cut back by 1 base and J by 10 bases. There are 12 residues in the CDR3. The germline V gene has CDR1 GTSNPN and CDR2 SVGIG (reference sequence).

The V call is TRBV9, the J call TRBJ2-2; 9 nucleotides align to TRBD2. The trim removed 4 bases at V and 6 bases at J, leaving 13 bases unmatched. CDR3 size: 17 residues. Germline loops: CDR1 SGDLS, CDR2 YYNGEE. Written as DNA, the CDR3 is TGTGCCAGCAGCCCCCAAGCTAGCGGGATAACCGCCGGGGAGCTGTTTTTT. It specifies CASSPQASGITAGELFF.

This CDR3 reads CASRHPTGGQETQYF. The CDR3 DNA follows: TGTGCCAGCAGGCACCCCACGGGGGGCCAAGAGACCCAGTACTTC. V is TRBV6-5 and J is TRBJ2-5; the match to TRBD2 covers 7 bases. V lost 6 bases, J lost 1 base, and 8 bases stayed unmatched. CDR1 and CDR2 (germline): MNHEY, SVGAGI. The CDR3 extends over 15 amino acids.

The chain couples TRBV6-1 to TRBJ2-3; 10 nucleotides line up with TRBD1. Trimming at V came to 4 bases and at J to 2 bases, leaving 9 bases not matched to a gene. The CDR3 is made up of 17 amino acids. The germline V gene has CDR1 MNHNS and CDR2 SASEGT. The CDR3 nucleotides are TGTGCCAGCAGTGGGTGGGGACAGGGGTCATTCACAGATACGCAGTATTTT. Translating it yields CASSGWGQGSFTDTQYF.

The chain uses TRBV11-2 and TRBJ1-2; 7 nucleotides match TRBD1. Germline V gene sequence: CDR1 SGHAT, CDR2 FQNNGV. V lost 5 bases, J lost 2 bases, and 5 bases stayed unmatched. The CDR3 loop spans 14 amino acids. CDR3 in DNA: TGTGCCAGCAGCGCAAACAGGGGAAACTATGGCTACACCTTC. It yields the protein CASSANRGNYGYTF.

The chain combines TRBV7-2 with TRBJ2-5; 15 bases are a match to TRBD2. The ends lost 4 bases at V and 5 bases at J; junction bases unmatched: 8. This CDR3 is built from 17 residues. CDR1 is SGHTA, CDR2 FQGNSA, per germline. The CDR3, as DNA: TGTGCCAGCAGCTCGACATCGGGACTAGCGGGAGGCGAGACCCAGTACTTC. Its translation is CASSSTSGLAGGETQYF. The full variable domain, completed using reference TRBV7-2 and TRBJ2-5, is GAGVSQSPSNKVTEKGKDVELRCDPISGHTALYWYRQSLGQGLEFLIYFQGNSAPDKSGLPSDRFSAERTGGSVSTLTIQRTQQEDSAVYLCASSSTSGLAGGETQYFGPGTRLLVL.

The CDR3 DNA is TGTGCCAGCAGTCATCCCCGGGACAGGGGGCCTCAGCCCCAGCATTTT. It specifies CASSHPRDRGPQPQHF. The gene calls are TRBV6-2 or TRBV6-3 and TRBJ1-5; 12 bases map to TRBD1. Germline lookup yields CDR1 MNHEY and CDR2 SVGEGT. Losses at the gene ends were 5 bases for V and 6 bases for J; bases not matched to a gene: 8. This CDR3 contains 16 residues.

Note on this clone: An end of the junction differs from the germline gene, which may be a read error. The rearrangement joins TRBV5-1 to TRBJ1-1; the match to TRBD1 covers 9 bases. The CDR3 has 15 amino acids. CDR1 and CDR2 from the germline V gene are SGHRS and YFSETQ. The CDR3 sequence: CVSRDREIMNTEAFF. CDR3 nucleotide sequence: TGCGTCAGCAGGGACAGGGAGATCATGAACACTGAAGCTTTCTTT.

The V and J genes are TRBV10-3 and TRBJ2-1; 16 bases line up with TRBD2. Looked up from germline, CDR1 is ENHRY and CDR2 is SYGVKD. The CDR3 length is 19 residues. The ends lost 3 bases at V and 6 bases at J; junction bases unmatched: 11. CDR3 residues: CAISDPPGLAGGGGNEQFF. CDR3 coding DNA: TGTGCCATCAGTGACCCCCCGGGACTAGCGGGAGGGGGAGGCAATGAGCAGTTCTTC.

This chain links TRBV5-3 with TRBJ2-7, with unresolved D. TRBV5-3 is treated as an ORF (open reading frame) with a function not yet certain. This CDR3 spans 16 amino acids. The V and J ends lost 4 bases and 3 bases respectively, with 20 bases between them. CDR3 sequence reads: CARSRILKRVVYEQYF. CDR3 DNA: TGTGCCAGAAGCCGGATACTAAAACGGGTGGTCTACGAGCAGTACTTC.

This clone was counted a few times. The chain links TRBV29-1 to TRBJ1-2; weak D call: TRBD1 (6 bases). CDR1 is SQVTM and CDR2 is ANQGSEA in the germline V gene. Trimming removed 3 bases at V and 6 bases at J, with 14 bases between. The CDR3 sequence is 13 residues long. The CDR3, as DNA: TGCAGCGTTGATCCGCAGGGGTTACATGGCTACACCTTC. Amino acid sequence: CSVDPQGLHGYTF.

V usage is TRBV11-2 and J usage is TRBJ2-7; D ambiguous. The V and J ends lost 0 bases and 5 bases respectively, with 11 bases between them. The V gene's germline CDR1 is SGHAT and CDR2 FQNNGV. The CDR3 sequence is 14 residues long. The CDR3, as DNA: TGTGCCAGCAGCTTAGACCCGAGGTCGCACGAGCAGTACTTC. Translation gives CASSLDPRSHEQYF.

This clone was detected only once. The chain is built from TRBV7-9 and TRBJ1-5; 9 bases fit TRBD1. V was clipped by 4 bases and J by 9 bases; unmatched bases: 10. CDR3 length: 15 amino acids. Per germline, CDR1 SEHNR and CDR2 FQNEAQ (reference sequence). The CDR3 loop is CASSSGQGIYPPQHF. The CDR3, as DNA: TGTGCCAGCAGCTCCGGACAGGGGATCTATCCGCCCCAGCATTTT.

This clone was detected only once. The rearrangement links TRBV19 to TRBJ1-1; 7 positions agree with TRBD1. Germline V lookup: CDR1 LNHDA, CDR2 SQIVND (reference sequence). The CDR3 covers 13 residues. With 6 bases clipped from V and 6 bases from J, the junction kept 7 bases outside the gene matches. The CDR3 sequence is CASSQGGGAEAFF. DNA of the CDR3: TGTGCCAGTAGCCAAGGGGGCGGAGCTGAAGCTTTCTTT.

The chain recombines TRBV18 with TRBJ2-1, with 9 positions matching TRBD2. V dropped 2 bases and J dropped 6; count of bases not matched to a gene: 5. Looked up from germline, CDR1 is KGHSH and CDR2 is LQKENI. CDR3 size: 15 residues. The DNA for the CDR3 is TGTGCCAGCTCACCAATAGCGGGAGCGGGCAATGAGCAGTTCTTC. Translating it yields CASSPIAGAGNEQFF.

In its sample, this clone was seen a few times. This sequence joins TRBV27 and TRBJ1-1, with D unclear. CDR3 length: 17 residues. Trimming removed 5 bases at V and 1 base at J, with 20 bases between. CDR1 and CDR2 from the germline V gene are MNHEY and SMNVEV (reference sequence). This chain's CDR3 is CASSPRGGLPGNTEAFF. CDR3 nucleotides: TGTGCCAGCAGTCCCCGTGGCGGACTACCCGGGAACACTGAAGCTTTCTTT.

The chain combines TRBV11-1 with TRBJ1-2; no reliable D call. This CDR3 comprises 12 residues. The ends were cut back, 2 bases at V and 4 bases at J, with 5 bases in the middle. Germline V CDR1 and CDR2: SGHAT, FQDESV (reference sequence). The CDR3 DNA follows: TGTGCCAGCAGCTTATCCGGCTATGGCTACACCTTC. It specifies CASSLSGYGYTF.

The genes are TRBV5-1 and TRBJ2-1; a weak D match, TRBD2 (5 bases). Trimming took off 2 bases at V and 4 bases at J, with 13 bases between the two ends. The CDR3 is 15 amino acids. Germline V gene sequence: CDR1 SGHRS, CDR2 YFSETQ. The DNA of the CDR3 is TGCGCCAGCAGCTTAACTTGGGAGAGATACAATGAGCAGTTCTTC. Translation gives CASSLTWERYNEQFF.

The V gene is TRBV7-2, the J gene TRBJ1-2; D remains unclear. Trimming took off 4 bases at V and 3 bases at J, with 15 bases between the two ends. From germline, CDR1 is SGHTA and CDR2 FQGNSA. This CDR3 contains 15 residues. The CDR3 sequence is CASSYRDPGDYGYTF. CDR3 nucleotide sequence: TGTGCCAGCAGCTATCGGGATCCAGGAGACTATGGCTACACCTTC. The variable domain in full, with the rest retrieved from reference TRBV7-2 and TRBJ1-2, is GAGVSQSPSNKVTEKGKDVELRCDPISGHTALYWYRQSLGQGLEFLIYFQGNSAPDKSGLPSDRFSAERTGGSVSTLTIQRTQQEDSAVYLCASSYRDPGDYGYTFGSGTRLTVV.

This sequence joins TRBV7-6 and TRBJ2-1; no reliable D call. The CDR3 has 13 amino acids. Between the trimmed V and J ends, which lost 5 bases and 6 bases, there was a span of 11 bases. CDR1 and CDR2 (germline): SGHVS, FNYEAQ. CDR3 region: CASSPSYLNEQFF. The CDR3 DNA is TGTGCCAGCAGCCCCTCCTATCTCAATGAGCAGTTCTTC.

The chain employs TRBV6-5 and TRBJ1-6; TRBD1 matches at 7 bases. From germline, CDR1 is MNHEY and CDR2 SVGAGI. The CDR3 has 16 residues. Trimming took 2 bases from V and 4 from J; bases not matched to a gene: 5. CDR3 region: CASSYRGTAYNSPLHF. The CDR3 DNA reads as TGTGCCAGCAGTTACAGGGGGACAGCTTATAATTCACCCCTCCACTTT.

The V and J genes are TRBV4-1 and TRBJ1-1; no clear D. Trimming cost V 3 bases and J 1 base, with 6 bases left between them. Germline CDR1 reads MGHRA; CDR2 reads YSYEKL. This CDR3 is built from 13 residues. The CDR3 loop reads CASSHSGNTEAFF. The CDR3 DNA follows: TGCGCCAGCAGCCATTCAGGGAACACTGAAGCTTTCTTT.